This TCR beta chain was recorded in a study of T-cell reconstitution after alpha-beta-depleted transplantation in children. The library targeted TCRbeta and was prepared with unique molecular identifiers. MiXCR, applied by TCRdb to the PCR reads, yields one record per CDR3 protein. The table records hundreds of thousands of distinct CDR3 sequences, about 17% of them present only once. V was pared by 5 bases and J by 4 bases, with 18 bases between. There are 15 residues in the CDR3. The germline V gene encodes CDR1 SGHVS and CDR2 FNYEAQ. The clonotype comes from a human donor who donated a stem cell graft to a child with acute lymphoblastic leukemia. This chain connects TRBV7-6 to TRBJ2-7; possible D gene TRBD1, 6 bases. Source: PBMCs from the stem cell graft donor, taken from the stem cell graft. The CDR3 protein is CASSPLGGYLYEQYF. In DNA form, the CDR3 reads TGTGCCAGCAGCCCCCTTGGGGGCTACTTATACGAGCAGTACTTC. Full variable domain (missing parts from reference TRBV7-6 and TRBJ2-7): GAGVSQSPRYKVTKRGQDVALRCDPISGHVSLYWYRQALGQGPEFLTYFNYEAQQDKSGLPNDRFSAERPEGSISTLTIQRTEQRDSAMYRCASSPLGGYLYEQYFGPGTRLTVT.